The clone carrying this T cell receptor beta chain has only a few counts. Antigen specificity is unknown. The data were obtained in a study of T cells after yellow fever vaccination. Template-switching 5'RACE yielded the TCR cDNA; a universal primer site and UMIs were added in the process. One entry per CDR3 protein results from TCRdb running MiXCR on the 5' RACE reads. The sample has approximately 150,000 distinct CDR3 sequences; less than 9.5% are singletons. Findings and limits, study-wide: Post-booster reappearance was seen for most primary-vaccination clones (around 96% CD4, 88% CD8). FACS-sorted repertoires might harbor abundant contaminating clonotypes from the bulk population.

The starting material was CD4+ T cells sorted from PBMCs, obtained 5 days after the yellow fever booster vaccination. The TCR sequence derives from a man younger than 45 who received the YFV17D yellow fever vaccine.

The CDR3 coding sequence is TGTGCCAGCAGCCCATTACCCACTAGCGACTCCTACAATGAGCAGTTCTTC. This codes for CASSPLPTSDSYNEQFF. The chain has TRBV5-4 and TRBJ2-1; 7 positions match TRBD2. CDR1 SGHNT and CDR2 YYREEE come from the germline V gene (reference sequence). The trim removed 4 bases at V and 0 bases at J, leaving 10 bases unmatched. CDR3 length: 17 residues.